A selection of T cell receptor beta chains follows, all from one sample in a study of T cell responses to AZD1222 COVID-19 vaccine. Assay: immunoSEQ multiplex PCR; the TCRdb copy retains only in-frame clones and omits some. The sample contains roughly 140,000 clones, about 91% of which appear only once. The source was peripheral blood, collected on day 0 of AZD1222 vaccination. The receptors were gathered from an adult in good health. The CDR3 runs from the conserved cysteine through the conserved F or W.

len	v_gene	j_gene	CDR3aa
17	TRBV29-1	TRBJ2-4	CSVVRGSGGAVRGIQYF
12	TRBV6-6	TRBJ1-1	CASGTQGTEAFF
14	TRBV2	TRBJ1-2	CASRTPGADYGYTF
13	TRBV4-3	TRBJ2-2	CASSQVKAGELFF
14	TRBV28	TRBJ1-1	CASSSTGWNTEAFF
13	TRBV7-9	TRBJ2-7	CASSRQGVYEQYF
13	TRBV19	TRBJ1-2	CASSIQVNYGYTF
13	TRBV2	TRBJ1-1	CASSTTMNTEAFF
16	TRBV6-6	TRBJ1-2	CASSYSRQPLNYGYTF
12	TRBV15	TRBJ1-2	CATSRARDGYTF
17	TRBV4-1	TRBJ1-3	CASSQWSRTGFGNTIYF
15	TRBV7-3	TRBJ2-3	CASSLQWGPTDTQYF
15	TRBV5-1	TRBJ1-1	CASSLEGSSTWWAFF
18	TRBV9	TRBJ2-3	CASSVETPSGAFTDTQYF
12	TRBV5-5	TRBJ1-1	CASSQISREAFF
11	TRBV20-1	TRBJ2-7	CSAREAYEQYF
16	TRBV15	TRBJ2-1	CATQNADRGQVNEQFF
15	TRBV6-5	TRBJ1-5	CASSYSRQGNQPQHF
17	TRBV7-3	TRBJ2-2	CASSLSPSGGITGELFF
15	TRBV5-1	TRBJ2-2	CASRSTGGYTGELFF
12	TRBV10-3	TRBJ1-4	CAIRGNGEKLFF
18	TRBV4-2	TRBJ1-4	CASSQSDRGRGGLQKLFF
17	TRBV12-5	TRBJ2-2	CASGFRQGPANTGELFF
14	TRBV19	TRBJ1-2	CASRTSTGGYGYTF
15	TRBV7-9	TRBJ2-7	CASSRQGGIPYEQYF
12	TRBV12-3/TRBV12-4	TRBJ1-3	CASSLTGNTIYF
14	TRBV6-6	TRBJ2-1	CASRLGQGANEQFF
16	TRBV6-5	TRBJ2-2	CASSYSWDPNTGELFF
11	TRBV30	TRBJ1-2	CAWSATLSSTF
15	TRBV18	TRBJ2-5	CASSPRQGGQETQYF